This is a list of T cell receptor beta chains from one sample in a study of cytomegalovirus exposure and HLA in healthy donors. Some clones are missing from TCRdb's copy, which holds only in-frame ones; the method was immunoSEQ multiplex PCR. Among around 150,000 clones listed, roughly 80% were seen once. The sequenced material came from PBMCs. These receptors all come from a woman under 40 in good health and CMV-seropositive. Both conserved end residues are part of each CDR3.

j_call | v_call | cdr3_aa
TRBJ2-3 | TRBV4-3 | CASSQDIAGGLIGITDTQYF
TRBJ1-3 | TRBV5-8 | CASSLLQGARGNTIYF
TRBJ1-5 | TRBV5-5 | CASSPASNQPQHF
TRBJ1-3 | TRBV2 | CASRGGRVAGNTIYF
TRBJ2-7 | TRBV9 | CASSSTGTGTYEQYF
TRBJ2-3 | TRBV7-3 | CASSHTSPHTDTQYF
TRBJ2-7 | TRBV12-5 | CASGLWTAGIHEQYF
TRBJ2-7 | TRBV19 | CASCAPTRGNFWVTSYEQYF
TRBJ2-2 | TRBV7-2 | CASSFGQALNTGELFF
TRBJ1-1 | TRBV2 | CASGGTGGTEAFF
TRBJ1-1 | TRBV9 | CASSVSQGTEAFF
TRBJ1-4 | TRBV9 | CASSVIGTGDEKLFF